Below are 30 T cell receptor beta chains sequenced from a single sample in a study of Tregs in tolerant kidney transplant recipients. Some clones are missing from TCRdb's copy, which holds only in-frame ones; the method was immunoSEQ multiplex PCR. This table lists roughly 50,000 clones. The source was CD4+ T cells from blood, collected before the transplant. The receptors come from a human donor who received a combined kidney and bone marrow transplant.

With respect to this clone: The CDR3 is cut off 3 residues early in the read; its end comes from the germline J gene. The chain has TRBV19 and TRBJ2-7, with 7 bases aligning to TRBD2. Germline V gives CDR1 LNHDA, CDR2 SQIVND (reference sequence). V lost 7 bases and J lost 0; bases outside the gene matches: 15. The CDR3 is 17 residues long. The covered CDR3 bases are TGTGCCAGTACCCCAGGTCGTACAGCGGGGTTCTCCTACGAG. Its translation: CASTPGRTAGFSYE. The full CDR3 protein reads CASTPGRTAGFSYEQYF.

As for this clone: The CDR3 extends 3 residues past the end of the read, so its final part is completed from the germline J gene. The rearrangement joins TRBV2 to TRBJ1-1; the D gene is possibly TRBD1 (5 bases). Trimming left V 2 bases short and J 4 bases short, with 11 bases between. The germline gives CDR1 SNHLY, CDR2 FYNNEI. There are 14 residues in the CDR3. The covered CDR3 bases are TGTGCCAGCAGTGAAACGACTAGGGGCACTGAA. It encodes CASSETTRGTE. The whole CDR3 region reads CASSETTRGTEAFF.

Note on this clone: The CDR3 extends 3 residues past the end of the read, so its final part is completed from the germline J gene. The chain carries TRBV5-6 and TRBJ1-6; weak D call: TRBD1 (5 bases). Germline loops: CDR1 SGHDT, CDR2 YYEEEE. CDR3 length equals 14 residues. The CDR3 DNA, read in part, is TGTGCCAGCACCAGGCCGGGCGGGGGTGAGCCC. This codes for CASTRPGGGEP. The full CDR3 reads CASTRPGGGEPLHF.

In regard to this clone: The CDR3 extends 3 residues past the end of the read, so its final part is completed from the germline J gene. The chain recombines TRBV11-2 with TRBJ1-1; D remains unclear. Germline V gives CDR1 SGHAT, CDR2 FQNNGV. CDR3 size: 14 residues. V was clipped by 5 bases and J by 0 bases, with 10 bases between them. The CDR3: CASSRVFMNTEAFF. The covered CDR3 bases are TGTGCCAGCAGCCGGGTTTTCATGAACACTGAA.

The DNA read from the CDR3 is TGTGCCAGCAGTTTTCGGACAGATACG. It specifies CASSFRTDT. The CDR3 reads in full as CASSFRTDTQYF. The chain joins TRBV28 to TRBJ2-3; D is undetermined. The CDR3 end falls 3 residues outside the read, so it is completed with the germline J gene. Per germline, CDR1 MDHEN and CDR2 SYDVKM. V was pared by 3 bases and J by 3 bases, with 4 bases between. The CDR3 runs to 12 residues. The whole variable domain, remainder taken from reference TRBV28 and TRBJ2-3, is DVKVTQSSRYLVKRTGEKVFLECVQDMDHENMFWYRQDPGLGLRLIYFSYDVKMKEKGDIPEGYSVSREKKERFSLILESASTNQTSMYLCASSFRTDTQYFGPGTRLTVL.

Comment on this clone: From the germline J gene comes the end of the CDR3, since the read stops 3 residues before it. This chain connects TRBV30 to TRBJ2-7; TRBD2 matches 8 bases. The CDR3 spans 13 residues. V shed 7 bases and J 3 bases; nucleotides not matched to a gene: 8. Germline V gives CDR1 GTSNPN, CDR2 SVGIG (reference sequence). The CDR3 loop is CALSAGGNYEQYF. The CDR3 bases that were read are TGTGCCTTGTCGGCGGGGGGCAACTACGAG. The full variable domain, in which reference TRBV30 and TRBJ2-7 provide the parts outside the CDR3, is SQTIHQWPATLVQPVGSPLSLECTVEGTSNPNLYWYRQAAGRGLQLLFYSVGIGQISSEVPQNLSASRPQDRQFILSSKKLLLSDSGFYLCALSAGGNYEQYFGPGTRLTVT.

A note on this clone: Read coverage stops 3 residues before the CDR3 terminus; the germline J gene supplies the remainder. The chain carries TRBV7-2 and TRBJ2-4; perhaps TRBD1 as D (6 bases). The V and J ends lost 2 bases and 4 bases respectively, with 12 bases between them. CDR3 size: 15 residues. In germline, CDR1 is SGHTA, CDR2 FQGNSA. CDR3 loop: CASSLSRGGKNIQYF. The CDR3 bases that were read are TGTGCCAGCAGCTTAAGCAGGGGCGGAAAAAACATT.

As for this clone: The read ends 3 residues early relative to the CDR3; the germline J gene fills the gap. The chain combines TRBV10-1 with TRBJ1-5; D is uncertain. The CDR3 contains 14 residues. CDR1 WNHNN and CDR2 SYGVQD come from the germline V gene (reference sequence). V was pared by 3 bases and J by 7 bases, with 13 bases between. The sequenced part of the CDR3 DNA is TGCGCCAGCAGTGATGGCTCAGTGCCGCAGCCC. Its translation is CASSDGSVPQP. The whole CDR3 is CASSDGSVPQPQHF.

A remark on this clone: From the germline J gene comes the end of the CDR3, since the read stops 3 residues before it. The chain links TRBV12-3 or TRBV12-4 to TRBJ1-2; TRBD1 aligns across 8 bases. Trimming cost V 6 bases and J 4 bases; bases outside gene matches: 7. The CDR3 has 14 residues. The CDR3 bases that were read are TGTGCCAGCAGCCAGGGGGCAGACCTCTATGGC. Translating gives CASSQGADLYG. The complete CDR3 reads CASSQGADLYGYTF.

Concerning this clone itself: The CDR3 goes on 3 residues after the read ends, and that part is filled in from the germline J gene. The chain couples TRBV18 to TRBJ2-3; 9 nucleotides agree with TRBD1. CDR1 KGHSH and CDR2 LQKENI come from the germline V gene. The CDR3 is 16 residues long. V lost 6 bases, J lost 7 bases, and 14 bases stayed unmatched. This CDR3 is CASSLFSGQGAHTQYF. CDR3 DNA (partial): TGTGCCAGCTCGCTCTTTTCGGGACAGGGTGCCCATACG.

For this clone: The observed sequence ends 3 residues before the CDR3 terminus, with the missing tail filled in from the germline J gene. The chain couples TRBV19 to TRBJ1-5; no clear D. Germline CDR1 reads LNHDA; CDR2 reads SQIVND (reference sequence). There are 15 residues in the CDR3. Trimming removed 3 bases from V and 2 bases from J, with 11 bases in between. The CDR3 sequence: CASSILRTRNQPQHF. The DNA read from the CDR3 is TGTGCCAGTAGTATTCTGAGGACTCGCAATCAGCCC.

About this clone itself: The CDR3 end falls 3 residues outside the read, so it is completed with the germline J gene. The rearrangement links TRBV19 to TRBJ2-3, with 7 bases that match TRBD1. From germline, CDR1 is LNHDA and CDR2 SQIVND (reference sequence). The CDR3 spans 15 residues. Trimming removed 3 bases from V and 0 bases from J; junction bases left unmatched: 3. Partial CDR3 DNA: TGTGCCAGTAGTATTTTAGGGGGCAGCACAGATACG. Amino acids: CASSILGGSTDT. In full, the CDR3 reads CASSILGGSTDTQYF.

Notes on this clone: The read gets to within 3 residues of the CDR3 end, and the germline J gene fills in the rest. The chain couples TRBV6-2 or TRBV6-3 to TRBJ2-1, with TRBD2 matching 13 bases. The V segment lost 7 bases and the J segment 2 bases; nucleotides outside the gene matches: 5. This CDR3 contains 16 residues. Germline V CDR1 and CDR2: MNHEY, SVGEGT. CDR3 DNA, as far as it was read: TGTGCCAGCACCGTAACTAGCGGGAGGGCCTACAATGAG. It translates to CASTVTSGRAYNE. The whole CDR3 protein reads CASTVTSGRAYNEQFF.

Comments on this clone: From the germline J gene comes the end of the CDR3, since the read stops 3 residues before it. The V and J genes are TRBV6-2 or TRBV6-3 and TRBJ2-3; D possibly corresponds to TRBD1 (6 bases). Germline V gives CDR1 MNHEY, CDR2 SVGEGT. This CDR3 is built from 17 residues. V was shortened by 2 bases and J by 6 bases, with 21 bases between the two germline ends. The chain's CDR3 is CASSYPTGTSGVDTQYF. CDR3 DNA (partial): TGTGCCAGCAGTTACCCAACAGGGACCTCGGGTGTTGATACG.

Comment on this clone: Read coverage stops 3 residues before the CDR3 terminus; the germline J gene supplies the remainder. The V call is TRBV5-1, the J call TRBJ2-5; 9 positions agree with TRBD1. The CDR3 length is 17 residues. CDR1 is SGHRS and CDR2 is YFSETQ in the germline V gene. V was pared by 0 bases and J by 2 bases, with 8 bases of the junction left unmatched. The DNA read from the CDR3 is TGCGCCAGCAGCTTGGGATCGGGACAGGGCCGACAAGAGACC. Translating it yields CASSLGSGQGRQET. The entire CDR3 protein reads CASSLGSGQGRQETQYF.

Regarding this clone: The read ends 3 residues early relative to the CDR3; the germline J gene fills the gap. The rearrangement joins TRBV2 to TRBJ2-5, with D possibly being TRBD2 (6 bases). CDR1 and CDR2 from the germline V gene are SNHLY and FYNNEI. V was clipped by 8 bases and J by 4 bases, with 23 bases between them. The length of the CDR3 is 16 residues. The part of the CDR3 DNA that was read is TGTGCCAGCGGGGATACGCCACTGGCGCGGGGAGAGACC. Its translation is CASGDTPLARGET. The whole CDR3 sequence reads CASGDTPLARGETQYF. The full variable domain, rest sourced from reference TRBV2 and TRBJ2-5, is EPEVTQTPSHQVTQMGQEVILRCVPISNHLYFYWYRQILGQKVEFLVSFYNNEISEKSEIFDDQFSVERPDGSNFTLKIRSTKLEDSAMYFCASGDTPLARGETQYFGPGTRLLVL.

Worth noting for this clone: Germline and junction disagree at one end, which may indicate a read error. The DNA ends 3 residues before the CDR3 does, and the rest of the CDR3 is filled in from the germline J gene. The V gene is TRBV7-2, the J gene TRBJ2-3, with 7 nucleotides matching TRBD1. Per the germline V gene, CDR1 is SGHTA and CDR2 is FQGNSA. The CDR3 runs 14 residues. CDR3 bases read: TGTGCCAGCAGCCGGGGACAGTCGGAAGATGCG. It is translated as CASSRGQSEDA. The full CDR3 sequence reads CASSRGQSEDAQYF. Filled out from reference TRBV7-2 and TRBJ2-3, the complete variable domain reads GAGVSQSPSNKVTEKGKDVELRCDPISGHTALYWYRQSLGQGLEFLIYFQGNSAPDKSGLPSDRFSAERTGGSVSTLTIQRTQQEDSAVYLCASSRGQSEDAQYFGPGTRLTVL.

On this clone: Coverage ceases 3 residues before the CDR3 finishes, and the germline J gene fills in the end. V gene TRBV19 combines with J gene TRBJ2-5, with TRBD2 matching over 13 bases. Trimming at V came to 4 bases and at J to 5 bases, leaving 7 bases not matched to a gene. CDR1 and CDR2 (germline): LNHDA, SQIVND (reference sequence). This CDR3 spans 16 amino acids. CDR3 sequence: CASSTGLAGDLETQYF. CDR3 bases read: TGTGCCAGTAGTACCGGACTAGCGGGGGATTTGGAGACC.

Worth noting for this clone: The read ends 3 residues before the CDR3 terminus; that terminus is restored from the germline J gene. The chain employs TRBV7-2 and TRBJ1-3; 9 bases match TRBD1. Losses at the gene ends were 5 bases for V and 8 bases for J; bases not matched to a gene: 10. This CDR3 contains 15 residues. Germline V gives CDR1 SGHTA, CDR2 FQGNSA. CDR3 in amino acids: CASSPGTGKADTIYF. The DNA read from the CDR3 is TGTGCCAGCAGCCCCGGGACAGGGAAGGCGGACACC.

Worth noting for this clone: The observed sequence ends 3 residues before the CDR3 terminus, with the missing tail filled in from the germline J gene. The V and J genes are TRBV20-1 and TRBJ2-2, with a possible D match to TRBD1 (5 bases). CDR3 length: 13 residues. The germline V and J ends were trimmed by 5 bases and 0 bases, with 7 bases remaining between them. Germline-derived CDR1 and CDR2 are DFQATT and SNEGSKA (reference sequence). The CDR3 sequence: CSAETANTGELFF. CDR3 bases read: TGCAGTGCTGAGACAGCGAACACCGGGGAG.

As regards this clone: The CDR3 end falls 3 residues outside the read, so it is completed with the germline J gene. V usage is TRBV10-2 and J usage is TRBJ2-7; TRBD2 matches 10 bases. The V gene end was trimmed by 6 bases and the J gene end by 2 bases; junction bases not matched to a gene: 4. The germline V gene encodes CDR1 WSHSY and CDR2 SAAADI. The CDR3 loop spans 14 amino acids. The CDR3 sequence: CASRVAGGPYEQYF. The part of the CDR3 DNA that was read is TGCGCCAGCAGAGTAGCGGGAGGCCCCTACGAG.

The chain's CDR3 is CASSEGPADSYEQYF. Incomplete CDR3 DNA: TGTGCCAGCAGTGAGGGCCCAGCGGACTCCTACGAG. J is TRBJ2-7 and V is TRBV2, with a possible D match to TRBD2 (5 bases). Sequencing ends 3 residues short of the CDR3 end; the germline J gene provides the rest. V gave up 3 bases and J gave up 0 bases, with 12 bases separating them. Germline assignment: CDR1 SNHLY and CDR2 FYNNEI. The CDR3 is made up of 15 amino acids.

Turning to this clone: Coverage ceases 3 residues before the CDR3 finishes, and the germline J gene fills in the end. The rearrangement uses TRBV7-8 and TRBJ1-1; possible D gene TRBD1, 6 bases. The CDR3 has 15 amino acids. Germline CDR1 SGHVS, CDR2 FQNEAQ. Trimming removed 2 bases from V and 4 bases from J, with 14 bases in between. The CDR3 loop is CASSLRGRGGTEAFF. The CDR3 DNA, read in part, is TGTGCCAGCAGCTTAAGGGGCCGAGGGGGCACTGAA.

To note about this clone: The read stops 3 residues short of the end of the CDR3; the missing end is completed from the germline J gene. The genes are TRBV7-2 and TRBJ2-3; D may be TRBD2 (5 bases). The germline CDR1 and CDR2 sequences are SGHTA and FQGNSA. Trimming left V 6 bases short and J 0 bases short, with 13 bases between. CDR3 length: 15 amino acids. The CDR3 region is CASRMLAISTDTQYF. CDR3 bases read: TGTGCCAGCAGGATGCTAGCCATTAGCACAGATACG.

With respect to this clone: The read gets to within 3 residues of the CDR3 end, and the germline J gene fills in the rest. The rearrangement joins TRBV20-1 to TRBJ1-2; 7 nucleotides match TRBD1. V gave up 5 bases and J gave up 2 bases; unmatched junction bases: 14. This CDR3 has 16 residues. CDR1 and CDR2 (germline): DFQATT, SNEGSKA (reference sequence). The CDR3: CSALQQGLPRNYGYTF. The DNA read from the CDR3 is TGCAGTGCTCTGCAACAGGGGCTCCCACGAAACTATGGC.

The CDR3 region is CASSGQQNQPQHF. The CDR3 DNA, read in part, is TGTGCCAGCAGTGGACAACAGAATCAGCCC. The chain couples TRBV2 to TRBJ1-5; no clear D gene. The CDR3 end falls 3 residues outside the read, so it is completed with the germline J gene. V was cut by 4 bases and J by 4 bases, with 8 bases left in between. CDR1 is SNHLY, CDR2 FYNNEI, per germline. This CDR3 contains 13 residues. Supplemented by reference TRBV2 and TRBJ1-5, the full variable domain reads EPEVTQTPSHQVTQMGQEVILRCVPISNHLYFYWYRQILGQKVEFLVSFYNNEISEKSEIFDDQFSVERPDGSNFTLKIRSTKLEDSAMYFCASSGQQNQPQHFGDGTRLSIL.

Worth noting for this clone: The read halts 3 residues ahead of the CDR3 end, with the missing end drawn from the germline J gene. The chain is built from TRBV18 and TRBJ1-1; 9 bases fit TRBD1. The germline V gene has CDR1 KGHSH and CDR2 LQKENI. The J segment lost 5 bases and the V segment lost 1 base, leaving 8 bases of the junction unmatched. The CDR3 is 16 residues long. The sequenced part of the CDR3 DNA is TGTGCCAGCTCACCACGGAGCACCGGGACAGGGACTGAA. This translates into CASSPRSTGTGTE. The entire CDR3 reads CASSPRSTGTGTEAFF. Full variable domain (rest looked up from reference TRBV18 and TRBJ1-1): NAGVMQNPRHLVRRRGQEARLRCSPMKGHSHVYWYRQLPEEGLKFMVYLQKENIIDESGMPKERFSAEFPKEGPSILRIQQVVRGDSAAYFCASSPRSTGTGTEAFFGQGTRLTVV.

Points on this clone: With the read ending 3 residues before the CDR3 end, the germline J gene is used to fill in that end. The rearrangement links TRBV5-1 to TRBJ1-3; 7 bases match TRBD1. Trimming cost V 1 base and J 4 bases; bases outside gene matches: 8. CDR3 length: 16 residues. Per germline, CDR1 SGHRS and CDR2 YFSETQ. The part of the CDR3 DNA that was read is TGCGCCAGCAGCTTGATGGGCACAGGGGTCGGAAACACC. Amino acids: CASSLMGTGVGNT. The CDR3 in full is CASSLMGTGVGNTIYF.

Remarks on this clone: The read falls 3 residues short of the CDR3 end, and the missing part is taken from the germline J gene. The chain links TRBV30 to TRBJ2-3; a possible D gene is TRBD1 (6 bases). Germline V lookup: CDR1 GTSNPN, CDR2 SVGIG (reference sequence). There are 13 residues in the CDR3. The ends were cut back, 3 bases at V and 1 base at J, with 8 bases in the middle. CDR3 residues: CAWRNRGTDTQYF. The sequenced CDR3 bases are TGTGCCTGGAGGAACAGGGGCACAGATACG.

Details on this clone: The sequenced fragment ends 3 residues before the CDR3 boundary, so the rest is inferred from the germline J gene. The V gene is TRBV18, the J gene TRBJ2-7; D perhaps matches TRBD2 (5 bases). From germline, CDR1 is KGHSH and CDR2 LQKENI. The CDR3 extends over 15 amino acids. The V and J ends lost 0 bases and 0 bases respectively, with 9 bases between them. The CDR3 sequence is CASSPPAASSYEQYF. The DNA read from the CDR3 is TGTGCCAGCTCACCACCAGCGGCTAGCTCCTACGAG.